This T cell receptor (beta chain) originates from a study of cytomegalovirus exposure and HLA in healthy donors (TCRdb year 2017). Concerning the study at large: An earlier analysis of around 600 of the donors reported 250 to 300 Gb of sequence data and 117 million unique TCR beta sequences from about 179 million T cells. An early release that covered some 640 HLA-typed donors contained approximately 300 gigabases of sequencing data and about 84 million unique TCR sequences. Of the 300 to 450 genotyped donors, approximately 81% were placed in the genetic ancestry cluster associated with self-reported Caucasian donors. The study aimed to test whether cataloging public T cell receptors could reveal signatures of past pathogen exposure. The study used immunosequencing to profile the T cell repertoires of 666 subjects and linked those repertoires to cytomegalovirus serostatus. Besides the first cohort of some 670 subjects, a separate validation cohort made up of over 95 different subjects was used. The study combined high-throughput TCR immunosequencing, statistical association of individual TCRs with disease status, and machine learning to predict cytomegalovirus infection status. In a later analysis, previously published TCR beta repertoires from about 670 donors were re-analyzed and high-resolution HLA genotyping was added so that TCR occurrence patterns could be studied. Rather than using new phenotypic data, the later analysis identified candidate immune exposures from TCR beta sequences and from how often those sequences occurred across donors. To decide whether each TCR beta V gene segment behaved as functional or pseudogenic, an earlier analysis of some 540 of the donors relied on high-throughput TCR beta sequencing. Donor age, sex, ethnicity and CMV serostatus were compiled alongside the repertoire data. A later genetic analysis used genome-wide SNP genotypes for about 60% of the roughly 700 donors, treating that subset as a discovery cohort. Every repertoire in the discovery cohort had been generated on one and the same sequencing platform. HLA typing covered class I and class II loci at four-digit resolution. Typing coverage varied by locus: roughly 629-630 donors for A, B, C, DRB1 and DQB1; around 560 for DQA1; about 600 for DPA1; roughly 450 for DPB1. Four to six DR-DQ haplotypes were handled as single units for association and clustering, since linkage in the cohort was strong. Among around 400 genotyped donors of the cohort, an average of approximately 230,000 unique TCR beta nucleotide sequences were sequenced per donor, around 20% of them non-productive. Study-wide findings and limitations: An association between a missense DCLRE1C variant and V-gene and J-gene trimming of TCR beta chains was found in a later genetic analysis and replicated in an independent cohort. Linkage disequilibrium might explain the correlated functional status among segregating V segments, but an unknown experimental factor could not be excluded. Specific HLA alleles were associated with 15,000 to 20,000 TCR beta sequences at a false discovery rate of 0.05 in a later analysis. Most TCR sequences were observed very rarely across donors, whereas some public TCRs were present in many individuals. Roughly uniform sequencing depth across donors was assumed in presence/absence analyses, although this assumption may not hold. A group of highly shared sequence variants was considered likely to be a technical artifact of the sequencing pipeline. Because HLA typing was unavailable for some donors at each locus, only the typed subset was used in association tests. A total of roughly 160 TCR beta chains were listed by the study as associated with cytomegalovirus. Broadly in line with IMGT annotations, most TCR beta V segments showed up in productive rearrangements about 90% or about 30% of the time in an earlier analysis of approximately 600 of the donors. Only TCR beta chains were sequenced in this cohort, and the absence of alpha or paired-chain data limited detectable features. In both the original and validation cohorts, the classifier was reported to diagnose cytomegalovirus status with high specificity and sensitivity. Strong co-occurrence of HLA alleles, especially DR and DQ, made assigning TCR associations to individual alleles difficult. Immune exposure information for the cohort was limited to CMV serostatus. In vitro tests confirmed that a few of the cytomegalovirus-associated TCR beta chains recognize cytomegalovirus antigens. According to a later genetic analysis, donors in an Asian-associated ancestry cluster had fewer N-insertions in productive TCRs than the approximately 690-donor mean. According to the authors, the approach could potentially be generalized to other disease states and immunological phenotypes. According to a later analysis, TCR association rates differed among HLA loci, with DRB1 alleles showing the most associated TCRs and HLA-C alleles showing the fewest. A further reported finding was that TCR beta sequences accurately predicted the HLA-A and HLA-B alleles for most subjects in the first cohort. In a later analysis, several top co-occurrence clusters were reported to appear linked to parvovirus B19, influenza, CMV and Epstein-Barr virus. According to a later analysis, most CMV-associated TCR beta chains appeared to be HLA-restricted, and the HLA associations seemed to be driven largely by CMV exposure. Because counts were too low, roughly 17 rarely observed V segments, including chromosome 9 orphons, were left out of the earlier analysis of several hundred of the donors. A later analysis found that HLA-associated TCR beta chains were more clonally expanded and had lower generation probabilities than equally common non-associated chains.

On this clone itself: Its antigen is currently not known. No base-level quality is on record; no much larger clone is a single base apart.

The cohort comprised some 700 healthy bone marrow donors. At the time of sampling, all cohort members were nominally healthy, though unrecorded immune exposures were likely present. The donor was CMV seropositive and belonged to the group of about 290 seropositive cohort members. A peripheral blood sample was collected from each donor, and TCR beta sequencing was performed on peripheral blood mononuclear cells. The Qiagen DNeasy Blood Extraction Kit was used to extract genomic DNA from the blood cell samples. The library was produced with the immunoSEQ multiplex PCR assay. The multiplex PCR relied on a mix of 60 forward primers for TCR Vbeta segments and 13 reverse primers for TCR Jbeta segments. A multiplex PCR assay on genomic DNA amplified the CDR3 region of rearranged TCR beta genes. The Illumina HiSeq System was used to sequence the amplified TCR beta libraries as 87-base-pair reads. The authors processed their data as follows. A later analysis counted tens of millions of unique TCR beta chains across the roughly 700 repertoires, and some 12 million of these chains were shared by at least two donors. Raw reads were error-corrected and collapsed into unique sequences with a nearest-neighbor algorithm that merged closely related sequences to remove PCR and sequencing errors. V, D and J gene segments were assigned by aligning CDR3 sequences to IMGT reference sequences. For a sequence to be retained, a match of at least six nucleotides to both a V gene segment and a J gene segment was required. A rearrangement counted as productive if the CDR3 had no stop codons and remained in frame with V and J, and every other rearrangement counted as non-productive. CDR3 was defined according to IMGT convention as the region running from the second conserved V-encoded cysteine to the conserved J-encoded phenylalanine. Sequences without an unambiguous match to a single V gene segment were excluded from the earlier analysis of 450 to 750 of the donors. In an earlier analysis of 587 of the donors, V segments were called functional above 56.7% productive rearrangements and were called segregating when the between-donor standard deviation exceeded 5%. To diagnose cytomegalovirus status from the catalog of TCR beta chain sequences, a statistical classification framework was built. In a later analysis, TCR nucleotide sequences were compared against IMGT/GENE-DB human TR gene sequences so that V and J genes could be assigned. A later analysis assigned CDR3 sequences and most-parsimonious VDJ recombination scenarios with the TCRdist pipeline. In a later analysis, each TCR beta chain was defined by its CDR3 amino acid sequence together with its V-gene family, and reads without a unique V-gene family were excluded. In a later analysis, 450 to 600 highly shared, low-generation-probability nucleotide sequences were removed to address suspected cross-contamination and a sequencing artifact. In a later analysis, a clonal expansion index for each public chain was calculated from normalized within-repertoire ranks of inferred template counts. Generation probabilities in a later analysis came from a VDJ recombination model fitted to out-of-frame rearrangements, and those results were checked against IGoR. In a later analysis, hypergeometric tests were used to score TCR-TCR, TCR-HLA and TCR-CMV co-occurrence, with a repertoire-size bias correction applied to TCR pairs. To estimate false discovery rates, a later analysis permuted the HLA or CMV assignments 20 times. A later analysis grouped co-occurring TCRs with DBSCAN, adding TCRdist sequence similarity when clustering within HLA-allele-positive subsets. Repertoires with fewer than 30,000 or more than 120,000 public chains were left out of co-occurrence clustering, as were four to six repertoires with anomalous nucleotide sharing. This immuneACCESS table, as held by TCRdb, lists in-frame sequences with V and J called but not all clones. Of the missing ones, under half trace to an unresolved V gene in checked studies; the others have no known cause. From that table come the V and J calls and clone size; the DNA was used to work out D and trimming. The table for this sample lists 180,000 or so clones; approximately 78% of them were counted only once. The ten largest clones capture 5.5% to 7.5% of the sample.

The specimen was PBMCs. The TCR comes from a woman in her forties or fifties in good health and CMV-seropositive.

Here is the DNA: TGTGCCAGCAGCTTAGGACAGGGGGAAGCCTATGGCTACACCTTC. Translated, this is CASSLGQGEAYGYTF. The rearrangement joined TRBV7-3 to TRBJ1-2; 10 central bases correspond to TRBD1. Inclusive of the bounding cysteine and phenylalanine, the CDR3 is 15 residues long. Here the CDR3 DNA is all that survives: 45 bases in frame from base 1. The CDR1 and CDR2 encoded by the germline V gene are SGHTA and FQGTGA. V loses 2 bases at its end and J loses 4 bases; junction bases beyond the gene matches: 4.